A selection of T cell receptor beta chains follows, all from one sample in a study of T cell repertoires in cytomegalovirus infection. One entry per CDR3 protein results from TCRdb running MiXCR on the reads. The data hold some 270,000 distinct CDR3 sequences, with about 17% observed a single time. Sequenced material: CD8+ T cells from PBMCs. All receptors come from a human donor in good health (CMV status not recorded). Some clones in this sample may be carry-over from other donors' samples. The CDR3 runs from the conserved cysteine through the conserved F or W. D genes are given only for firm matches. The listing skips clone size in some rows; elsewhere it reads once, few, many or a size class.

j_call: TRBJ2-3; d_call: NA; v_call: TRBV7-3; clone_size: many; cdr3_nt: TGTGCCAGCAGCACCATACCCACAGATACGCAGTATTTT; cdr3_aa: CASSTIPTDTQYF
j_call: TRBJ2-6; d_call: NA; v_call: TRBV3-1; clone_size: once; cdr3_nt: TGTGCCAGCAGCCAAGATCATACAGGGATTGGGGCCAACGTCCTGACTTTC; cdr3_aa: CASSQDHTGIGANVLTF
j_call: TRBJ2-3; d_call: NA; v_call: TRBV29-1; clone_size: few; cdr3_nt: TGCAGCGTTGGGGAACAGGGAGGCACAGATACGCAGTATTTT; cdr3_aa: CSVGEQGGTDTQYF
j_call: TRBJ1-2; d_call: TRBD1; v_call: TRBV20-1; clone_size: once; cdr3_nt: TGCAGTGCTAGAGATCTGGGACAGGGTTCGGACACCTTC; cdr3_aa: CSARDLGQGSDTF
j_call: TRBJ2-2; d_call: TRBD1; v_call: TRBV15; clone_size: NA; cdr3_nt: TGTGCCACCAGCAGAGATCTGGGGACAGGGGACACCGGGGAGCTGTTTTTT; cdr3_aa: CATSRDLGTGDTGELFF
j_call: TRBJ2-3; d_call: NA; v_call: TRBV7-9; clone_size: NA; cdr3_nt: TGTGCCAGCAGACCCCGACAGGCAACTAGCACAGATACGCAGTATTTT; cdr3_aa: CASRPRQATSTDTQYF
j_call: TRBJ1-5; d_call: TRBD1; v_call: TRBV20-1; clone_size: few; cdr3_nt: TGCAGTGCCGGGACAGGGGCCGACAATCAGCCCCAGCATTTT; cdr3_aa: CSAGTGADNQPQHF
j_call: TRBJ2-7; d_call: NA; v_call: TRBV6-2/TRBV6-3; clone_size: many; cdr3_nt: TGTGCCAGCAGTTACCTGAGAAGCTCCTACGAGCAGTACTTC; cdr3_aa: CASSYLRSSYEQYF
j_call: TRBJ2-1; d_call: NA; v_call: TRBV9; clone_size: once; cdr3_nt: TGTGCCAGCAGCGTAGGCCGGGGGCAACCGAACAATGAGCAGTTCTTC; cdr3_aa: CASSVGRGQPNNEQFF
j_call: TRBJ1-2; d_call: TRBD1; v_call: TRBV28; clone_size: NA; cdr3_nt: TGTGCCAGCAGTTCAGCCGGGACAGGGGTGCATGGCTACACCTTC; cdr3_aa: CASSSAGTGVHGYTF
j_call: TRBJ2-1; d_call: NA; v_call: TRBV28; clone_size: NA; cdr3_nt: TGTGCCAGCAATCATGGGGGGATCTCCTACAATGAGCAGTTCTTC; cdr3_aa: CASNHGGISYNEQFF
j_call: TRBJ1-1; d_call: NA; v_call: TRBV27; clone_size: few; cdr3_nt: TGTGCCAGCAGTTTATCAGGGATTGGTGAAGCTTTCTTT; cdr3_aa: CASSLSGIGEAFF
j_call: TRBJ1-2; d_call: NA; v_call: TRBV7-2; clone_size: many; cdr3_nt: TGTGCCAGCAGCTTAGCGCCTGCAGCCTATGGCTACACCTTC; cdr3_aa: CASSLAPAAYGYTF
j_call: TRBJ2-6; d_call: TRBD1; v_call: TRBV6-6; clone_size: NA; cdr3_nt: TGTGCCAGCAGGGCCTCGGGACAGTTGATTTCTGGGGCCAACGTCCTGACTTTC; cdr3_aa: CASRASGQLISGANVLTF
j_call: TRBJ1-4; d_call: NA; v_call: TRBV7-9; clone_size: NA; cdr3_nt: TGTGCCAGCAGCTTGCTACAGGGAGAGGAAAAACTGTTTTTT; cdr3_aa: CASSLLQGEEKLFF
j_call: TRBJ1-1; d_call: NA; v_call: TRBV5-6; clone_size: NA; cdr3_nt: TGTGCCAGCAGCTTAACAATCACGAACACTGAAGCTTTCTTT; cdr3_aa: CASSLTITNTEAFF
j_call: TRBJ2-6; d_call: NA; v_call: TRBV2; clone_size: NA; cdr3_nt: TGTGCCAGCAGGGAAAAGTCTGGGGCCAACGTCCTGACTTTC; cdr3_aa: CASREKSGANVLTF
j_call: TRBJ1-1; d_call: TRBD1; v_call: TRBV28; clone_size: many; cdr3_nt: TGTGCCAGCAGTCCAGCCGCGGCAGGGGGTTTTATGTACACTGAAGCTTTCTTT; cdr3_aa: CASSPAAAGGFMYTEAFF
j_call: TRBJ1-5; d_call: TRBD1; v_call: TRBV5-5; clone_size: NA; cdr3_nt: TGTGCCAGCAGCTTGGCCAGGGGGCTGAATCAGCCCCAGCATTTT; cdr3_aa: CASSLARGLNQPQHF
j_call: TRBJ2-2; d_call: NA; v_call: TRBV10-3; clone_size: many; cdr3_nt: TGTGCCATCAGTGTAGGAGACGCGAACACCGGGGAGCTGTTTTTT; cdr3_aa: CAISVGDANTGELFF
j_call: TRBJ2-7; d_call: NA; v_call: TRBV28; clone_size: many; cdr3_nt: TGTGCCAGCACAGCGAAACGCGAGCAGTACTTC; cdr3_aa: CASTAKREQYF
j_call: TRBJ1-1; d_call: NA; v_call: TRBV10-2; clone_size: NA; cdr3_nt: TGCGCCAGCAGTGAGCCAACAGCCCAATTCATGAACACTGAAGCTTTCTTT; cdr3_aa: CASSEPTAQFMNTEAFF
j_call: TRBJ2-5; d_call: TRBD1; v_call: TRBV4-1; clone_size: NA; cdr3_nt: TGCGCCAGCAGCCAAGGACAGGGGCCACAAGAGACCCAGTACTTC; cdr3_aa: CASSQGQGPQETQYF
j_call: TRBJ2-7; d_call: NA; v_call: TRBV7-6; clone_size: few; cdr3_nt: TGTGCCAGCAGCCCAAACTGGCAGGGGGGACACGAGCAGTACTTC; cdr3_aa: CASSPNWQGGHEQYF
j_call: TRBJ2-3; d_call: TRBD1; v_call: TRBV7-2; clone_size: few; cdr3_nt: TGTGCCAGCAGCCATCCCCGGGACAGGGGTGCAGATACGCAGTATTTT; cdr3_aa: CASSHPRDRGADTQYF
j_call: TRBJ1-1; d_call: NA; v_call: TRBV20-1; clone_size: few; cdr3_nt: TGCAGTGCTAGAGAGGTTGAAGCTTTCTTT; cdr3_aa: CSAREVEAFF
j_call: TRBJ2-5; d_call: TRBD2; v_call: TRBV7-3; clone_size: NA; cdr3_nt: TGTGCCAGCAGCACCACCGGGGGGGCCATGGAGACCCAGTACTTC; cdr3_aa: CASSTTGGAMETQYF
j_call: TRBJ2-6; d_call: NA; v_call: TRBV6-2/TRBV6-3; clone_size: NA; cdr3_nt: TGTGCCAGCAGTTACGGGATCTCTGGGGCCAACGTCCTGACTTTC; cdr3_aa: CASSYGISGANVLTF
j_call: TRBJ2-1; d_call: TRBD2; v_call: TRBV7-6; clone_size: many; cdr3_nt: TGTGCCAGCAGCTTAGAACGGGGACTAGCGATCTATGAGCAGTTCTTC; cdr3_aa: CASSLERGLAIYEQFF
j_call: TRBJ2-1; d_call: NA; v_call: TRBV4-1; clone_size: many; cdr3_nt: TGCGCCAGCAGCCATCCGGGGAACAATGAGCAGTTCTTC; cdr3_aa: CASSHPGNNEQFF
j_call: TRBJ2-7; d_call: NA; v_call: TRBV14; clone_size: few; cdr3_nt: TGTGCCAGCAGCCAAGGTCCGGGCGGGGCCAGGACCTACGAGCAGTACTTC; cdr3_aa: CASSQGPGGARTYEQYF
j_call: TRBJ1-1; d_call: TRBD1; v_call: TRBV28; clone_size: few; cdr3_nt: TGTGCCAGCAGCTTAGACAGGGGGCGAGCTTTCTTT; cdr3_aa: CASSLDRGRAFF
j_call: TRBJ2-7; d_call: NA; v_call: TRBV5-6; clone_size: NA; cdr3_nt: TGTGCCAGCAGCCCGCCGGGGACCTACTACGAGCAGTACTTC; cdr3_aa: CASSPPGTYYEQYF
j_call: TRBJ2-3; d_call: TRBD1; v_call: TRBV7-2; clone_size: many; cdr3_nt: TGTGCCAGCAGCCCGCCGGGACAGAGCACAGATACGCAGTATTTT; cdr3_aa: CASSPPGQSTDTQYF
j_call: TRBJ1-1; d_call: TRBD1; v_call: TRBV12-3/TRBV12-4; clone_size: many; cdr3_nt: TGTGCCAGCAGTACCAGGGGGGTCCCTGAAGCTTTCTTT; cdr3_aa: CASSTRGVPEAFF
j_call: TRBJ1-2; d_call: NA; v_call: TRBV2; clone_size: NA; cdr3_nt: TGTGCCAGCAGTGAAACGGACAGCCCGGCTAACTATGGCTACACCTTC; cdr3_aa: CASSETDSPANYGYTF
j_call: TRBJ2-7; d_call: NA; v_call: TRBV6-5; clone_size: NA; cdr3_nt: TGTGCCAGCAGTTACTCACCAGCGGACCCCTCCTACGAGCAGTACTTC; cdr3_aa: CASSYSPADPSYEQYF
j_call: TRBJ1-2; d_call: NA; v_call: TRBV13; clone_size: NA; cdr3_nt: TGTGCCAGCAGCCCAAAAGGGTTCAACTATGACTACACCTTC; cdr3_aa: CASSPKGFNYDYTF
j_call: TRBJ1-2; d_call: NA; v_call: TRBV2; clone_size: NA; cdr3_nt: TGTGCCAGCCCGGGCCCCAGAGGGGGCTACACCTTC; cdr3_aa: CASPGPRGGYTF
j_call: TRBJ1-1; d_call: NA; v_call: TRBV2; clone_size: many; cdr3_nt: TGTGCCAGCAGTCCTCCCGGGGAGAGACTGAACACTGAAGCTTTCTTT; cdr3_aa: CASSPPGERLNTEAFF
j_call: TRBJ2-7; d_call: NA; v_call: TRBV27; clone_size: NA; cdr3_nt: TGTGCCAGCAGTTTATCGGGGTTCTACGAGCAGTACTTC; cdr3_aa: CASSLSGFYEQYF
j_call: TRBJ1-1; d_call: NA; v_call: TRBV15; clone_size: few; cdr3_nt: TGTGCCACCAGCATCTCGAGGTTAGACAACACTGAAGCTTTCTTT; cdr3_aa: CATSISRLDNTEAFF
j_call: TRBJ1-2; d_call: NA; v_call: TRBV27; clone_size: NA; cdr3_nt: TGTGCCAGCAGTATAGGACAGAGTAACTATGGCTACACCTTC; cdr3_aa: CASSIGQSNYGYTF
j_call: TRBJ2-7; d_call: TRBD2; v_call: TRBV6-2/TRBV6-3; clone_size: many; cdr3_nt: TGTGCCAGCAGTGCCAACGGGGGGACTACGCCTATTTTGGCAGCCTACGAGCAGTACTTC; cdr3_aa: CASSANGGTTPILAAYEQYF
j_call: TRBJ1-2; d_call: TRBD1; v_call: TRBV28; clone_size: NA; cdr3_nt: TGTGCCAGCATCCCACCCCCGGGTCAGGGGGCTTCTCAAGACTATGGCTACACCTTC; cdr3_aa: CASIPPPGQGASQDYGYTF
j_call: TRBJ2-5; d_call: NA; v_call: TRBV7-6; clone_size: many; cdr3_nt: TGTGCCAGCAGCGGGGCGCGGGAGACCCAGTACTTC; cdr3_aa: CASSGARETQYF
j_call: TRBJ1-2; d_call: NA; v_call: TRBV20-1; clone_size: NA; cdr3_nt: TGCAGTGCTAGAAACCGGGCGACATTGCCAGCTAACTATGGCTACACCTTC; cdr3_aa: CSARNRATLPANYGYTF
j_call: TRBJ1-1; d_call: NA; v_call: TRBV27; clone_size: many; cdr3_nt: TGTGCCAGCAGTAAACAGGGCGTGAACACTGAAGCTTTCTTT; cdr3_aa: CASSKQGVNTEAFF
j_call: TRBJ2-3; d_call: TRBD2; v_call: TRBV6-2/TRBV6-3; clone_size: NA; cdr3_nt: TGTGCCAGCAGCCCCACCGTCGTACTAGCGGGGGGAACGTCCCCGGATACGCAGTATTTT; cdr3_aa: CASSPTVVLAGGTSPDTQYF